These 31 T cell receptor beta chains originate from one sample sequenced in a study of T cells in Graves' hyperthyroidism and ophthalmopathy. RNA transcripts provided the source from which TCR beta CDR3 regions were amplified. The TCR CDR3 first-round RT-PCR relied on the HTBI primer set. One entry per CDR3 protein, called by TCRdb with MiXCR from the multiplex PCR reads. The data hold around 700,000 distinct CDR3 sequences, with under 20% observed a single time. Specimen: blood. Every receptor here comes from a woman aged 45 to 65 with Graves' hyperthyroidism that later progressed to Graves' ophthalmopathy.

This clonotype was seen many times. V gene TRBV5-1 combines with J gene TRBJ2-7; perhaps TRBD1 as D (6 bases). Per the germline V gene, CDR1 is SGHRS and CDR2 is YFSETQ. Trimming cost V 4 bases and J 3 bases, with 20 bases left between them. This CDR3 is built from 16 residues. CDR3 sequence reads: CASSILGDTRVYEQYF. The DNA of the CDR3 is TGCGCCAGCAGCATCCTAGGGGACACTCGGGTCTACGAGCAGTACTTC.

This clonotype occurred a few times. The chain joins TRBV28 to TRBJ2-1, with 14 nucleotides matching TRBD2. This CDR3 is 17 amino acids long. Per germline, CDR1 MDHEN and CDR2 SYDVKM. V shed 3 bases and J 12 bases; nucleotides not matched to a gene: 13. CDR3 coding DNA: TGTGCCAGCAGTTTCCACCTCAGGACTAGCGGGGGGTTCAGGCAGTTCTTC. This translates into CASSFHLRTSGGFRQFF.

CDR3 loop: CASSRTGTGGFNSPLHF. CDR3 nucleotide sequence: TGTGCCAGCAGCCGAACCGGGACAGGGGGCTTTAATTCACCCCTCCACTTT. V is TRBV27 and J is TRBJ1-6, with 12 positions matching TRBD1. Germline-derived CDR1 and CDR2 are MNHEY and SMNVEV (reference sequence). Trimming removed 6 bases from V and 6 bases from J; junction bases left unmatched: 9. The CDR3 is 17 amino acids.

The rearrangement joins TRBV12-5 to TRBJ2-7; 9 bases line up with TRBD2. V gave up 2 bases and J gave up 2 bases; unmatched junction bases: 7. Germline values: CDR1 LGHNT, CDR2 FRNRAP. This CDR3 is built from 16 residues. The CDR3 loop reads CASGLPESGGTYEQYF. The CDR3 DNA reads TGTGCTAGTGGTTTGCCGGAAAGCGGGGGGACCTACGAGCAGTACTTC.

This clonotype was found many times. CDR3 nucleotide sequence: TGTGCCAGTCGAGATAGCGGGGTCACGAAGACCCAGTACTTC. It encodes CASRDSGVTKTQYF. The chain combines TRBV12-3 or TRBV12-4 with TRBJ2-5; 8 bases align to TRBD2. The CDR3 runs 14 residues. V lost 9 bases to trimming and J lost 6 bases; unmatched junction nucleotides: 12.

This clonotype has more than one count but fewer than ten. This chain uses TRBV18 with TRBJ1-1; D is perhaps TRBD1 (5 bases). This CDR3 has 17 residues. CDR1 is KGHSH, CDR2 LQKENI, per germline. Deletions cut 0 bases from V and 1 base from J, with 15 bases between. Here the CDR3 DNA reads TGTGCCAGCTCACCACCCACGGCTCCGACAGCGAACACTGAAGCTTTCTTT. Protein product: CASSPPTAPTANTEAFF.

This clonotype came up many times. This chain joins TRBV5-1 and TRBJ2-3; perhaps TRBD1 as D (6 bases). The CDR3 extends over 17 amino acids. The V end was cut by 1 base, the J end by 4 bases, with 19 bases between. Germline-derived CDR1 and CDR2 are SGHRS and YFSETQ. This chain's CDR3 is CASSLFRSTGRPDTQYF. CDR3 DNA: TGCGCCAGCAGCTTGTTCCGCTCGACAGGTCGTCCAGATACGCAGTATTTT.

The V and J genes are TRBV6-4 and TRBJ1-2; D remains ambiguous. This CDR3 region has 13 residues. Germline V gene data show CDR1 as MRHNA and CDR2 as SNTAGT. Trimming took off 0 bases at V and 8 bases at J, with 10 bases between the two ends. The CDR3 nucleotides are TGTGCCAGCAGTGACTCGATCTACGGGGGCTACACCTTC. It encodes CASSDSIYGGYTF.

The chain carries TRBV20-1 and TRBJ1-2; D gene ambiguous. The CDR3 is 11 amino acids. V was clipped by 0 bases and J by 5 bases, with 4 bases between them. In germline, CDR1 is DFQATT, CDR2 SNEGSKA (reference sequence). The CDR3 is CSARDQYGYTF. CDR3 DNA sequence: TGCAGTGCTAGAGACCAGTATGGCTACACCTTC.

This clonotype was counted at least ten times. V is TRBV11-2 and J is TRBJ2-5, with TRBD1 matching over 8 bases. The ends lost 5 bases at V and 7 bases at J; junction bases unmatched: 9. This CDR3 is 14 amino acids long. CDR1 and CDR2 from the germline V gene are SGHAT and FQNNGV. CDR3 residues: CASSAGTGWGTQYF. CDR3 bases: TGTGCCAGCAGCGCCGGGACAGGATGGGGGACCCAGTACTTC.

This clonotype was seen at least ten times. The chain uses TRBV6-1 and TRBJ1-1; TRBD1 might be the D (5 bases). Germline V CDR1 and CDR2: MNHNS, SASEGT. Trimming cost V 5 bases and J 1 base, with 20 bases left between them. The CDR3 sequence is 17 residues long. The CDR3 reads CASSRGYGGSANTEAFF. CDR3 nucleotides: TGTGCCAGCAGTCGGGGGTACGGGGGGTCAGCGAACACTGAAGCTTTCTTT.

This clonotype was seen repeatedly, ten times or more. This sequence joins TRBV11-2 and TRBJ1-6; 7 bases line up with TRBD1. The CDR3 is made up of 15 amino acids. V was pared by 5 bases and J by 6 bases, with 7 bases of the junction left unmatched. In germline, CDR1 is SGHAT, CDR2 FQNNGV. This chain's CDR3 is CASSPAGTANSPLHF. The CDR3 DNA reads TGTGCCAGCAGCCCTGCCGGGACAGCTAATTCACCCCTCCACTTT.

Many counts were recorded for this clonotype. This chain uses TRBV5-6 with TRBJ2-3; perhaps TRBD1 as D (5 bases). Trimming took 4 bases from V and 2 from J, leaving 14 bases between them. In germline, CDR1 is SGHDT, CDR2 YYEEEE. CDR3 length: 15 residues. The chain's CDR3 is CASSPDRPSTDTQYF. The CDR3 nucleotides are TGTGCCAGCAGCCCCGACAGACCCTCCACAGATACGCAGTATTTT.

The chain carries TRBV18 and TRBJ2-1; TRBD1 agrees at 7 bases. The CDR3 spans 16 residues. The germline gives CDR1 KGHSH, CDR2 LQKENI. V was clipped by 0 bases and J by 2 bases; unmatched bases: 4. In nucleotides, the CDR3 is TGTGCCAGCTCACCACCCACAGGGGAACCCTACAATGAGCAGTTCTTC. This gives the protein CASSPPTGEPYNEQFF.

This clonotype has a handful of counts. The rearrangement joins TRBV9 to TRBJ2-3, with 10 bases identical to TRBD2. V gave up 0 bases and J gave up 3 bases; unmatched junction bases: 7. The CDR3 runs 17 residues. Germline lookup yields CDR1 SGDLS and CDR2 YYNGEE. The DNA for the CDR3 is TGTGCCAGCAGCGTAGACCCTAGCGGGGGACCTACAGATACGCAGTATTTT. This translates into CASSVDPSGGPTDTQYF.

This chain joins TRBV27 and TRBJ2-2; D may be TRBD1 (6 bases). This CDR3 comprises 15 residues. V was clipped by 5 bases and J by 7 bases, with 17 bases between them. Germline CDR1 is MNHEY and CDR2 is SMNVEV (reference sequence). The CDR3 reads CASSGTPSGHGELFF. The CDR3 DNA follows: TGTGCCAGCAGTGGGACACCATCTGGCCACGGGGAGCTGTTTTTT.

This clonotype has just one count. V and J are TRBV12-3 or TRBV12-4 and TRBJ1-6; TRBD1 is a possible D gene (5 bases). This CDR3 comprises 14 residues. V was shortened by 10 bases and J by 5 bases, with 15 bases between the two germline ends. The CDR3 loop reads CATKRQLNNSPLHF. The CDR3 nucleotides are TGTGCCACCAAAAGACAGCTCAATAATTCACCCCTCCACTTT.

This sequence joins TRBV4-1 and TRBJ1-1, with D tentatively TRBD1 (6 bases). Germline-derived CDR1 and CDR2 are MGHRA and YSYEKL. This CDR3 is 15 amino acids long. V shed 4 bases and J shed 5 bases, with 17 bases lying between them. Written as DNA, the CDR3 is TGCGCCAGCAGCCCCGGTTGGGGGGCGGGTACTGAAGCTTTCTTT. It translates to CASSPGWGAGTEAFF.

This rearrangement joins TRBV5-1 to TRBJ1-2; 8 bases map to TRBD1. The V and J ends lost 3 bases and 4 bases, in that order; junction bases with no gene match: 8. Germline CDR1 SGHRS, CDR2 YFSETQ. This CDR3 comprises 15 residues. DNA of the CDR3: TGCGCCAGCAGCTCACCGGACAGGGCGGCCTATGGCTACACCTTC. Amino acids: CASSSPDRAAYGYTF.

This clonotype was counted at least ten times. The rearrangement joins TRBV7-3 to TRBJ2-3, with unresolved D. Trimming stripped 6 bases from V and 1 base from J, with 8 bases between. The germline V gene encodes CDR1 SGHTA and CDR2 FQGTGA. The length of the CDR3 is 13 residues. The CDR3, as DNA: TGTGCCAGCAGTTTTGGCGGCACAGATACGCAGTATTTT. It specifies CASSFGGTDTQYF.

This clonotype has at least ten counts. The chain couples TRBV7-8 to TRBJ2-3; TRBD2 aligns across 9 bases. CDR1 and CDR2 from the germline V gene are SGHVS and FQNEAQ. V was pared by 1 base and J by 0 bases, with 8 bases of the junction left unmatched. The CDR3 totals 18 residues. The CDR3 DNA sequence: TGTGCCAGCAGCTTAGAGTTGAGCGGGGGGCCAAGCACAGATACGCAGTATTTT. Its translation is CASSLELSGGPSTDTQYF.

V gene TRBV4-1 combines with J gene TRBJ1-5; D gene unclear. This CDR3 is 15 amino acids long. Germline CDR1 MGHRA, CDR2 YSYEKL. V was trimmed by 1 base and J by 0 bases, leaving 7 bases between them. The CDR3 region has the DNA TGCGCCAGCAGCCAAGTGGGGAATAGCAATCAGCCCCAGCATTTT. Its translation is CASSQVGNSNQPQHF.

This clonotype was seen ten or more times. The rearrangement joins TRBV9 to TRBJ1-2, with D unresolved. Per germline, CDR1 SGDLS and CDR2 YYNGEE. The ends were cut back, 0 bases at V and 6 bases at J, with 9 bases in the middle. This CDR3 spans 13 amino acids. This CDR3 is CASSVVGDHGYTF. The CDR3 bases are TGTGCCAGCAGCGTAGTCGGGGATCATGGCTACACCTTC.

This clonotype was counted ten times or more. The rearrangement uses TRBV18 and TRBJ2-7; maybe TRBD1 (5 bases). CDR3 length: 11 amino acids. V was shortened by 2 bases and J by 7 bases, with 6 bases between the two germline ends. Germline V CDR1 and CDR2: KGHSH, LQKENI. The CDR3 region has the DNA TGTGCCAGCTCACCAGGGGCGGAGCAGTACTTC. Protein sequence: CASSPGAEQYF.

This clonotype was seen at least ten times. This rearrangement joins TRBV3-1 to TRBJ1-3; the D gene is possibly TRBD1 (5 bases). Trimming cost V 4 bases and J 4 bases, with 20 bases left between them. Germline loops: CDR1 LGHDT, CDR2 YNNKEL (reference sequence). There are 17 residues in the CDR3. This CDR3 is CASSPTLQGGSGNTIYF. The CDR3 nucleotides are TGTGCCAGCAGCCCAACACTGCAGGGAGGATCAGGAAACACCATATATTTT.

On this clonotype: Sequence at one end of the junction differs from germline and may be a read error. This chain connects TRBV7-9 to TRBJ2-3, with D possibly being TRBD1 or TRBD2 (5 bases each). Germline CDR1 is SEHNR and CDR2 is FQNEAQ (reference sequence). The CDR3 covers 16 residues. The CDR3 loop is CASSLQAGTYTDTRYF. CDR3 DNA: TGTGCCAGCAGCCTACAAGCCGGGACCTACACAGATACGCGGTATTTT.

The chain links TRBV30 to TRBJ2-7; 10 nucleotides align to TRBD1. CDR3 length equals 12 residues. Per germline, CDR1 GTSNPN and CDR2 SVGIG (reference sequence). Losses at the gene ends were 1 base for V and 6 bases for J; bases not matched to a gene: 0. CDR3 sequence reads: CAWSGDRGEQYF. In nucleotides, the CDR3 is TGTGCCTGGAGTGGGGACAGGGGCGAGCAGTACTTC.

This clonotype has just one count. The V and J genes are TRBV29-1 and TRBJ1-1; no clear D gene. V lost 7 bases to trimming and J lost 1 base, with 10 bases between them. The CDR3 covers 12 residues. The germline V gene has CDR1 SQVTM and CDR2 ANQGSEA. For the CDR3, the DNA is TGCAGCGGTTACAGAAAGAACACTGAAGCTTTCTTT. Translating it yields CSGYRKNTEAFF.

This clonotype turned up a few times. The chain carries TRBV12-3 or TRBV12-4 and TRBJ1-4; tentative D call: TRBD1 (5 bases). Trimming left V 6 bases short and J 0 bases short, with 11 bases between. This CDR3 contains 15 residues. The CDR3 loop reads CASRAGFATNEKLFF. The DNA for the CDR3 is TGTGCCAGCAGGGCAGGGTTTGCAACTAATGAAAAACTGTTTTTT.

This clonotype was detected only a few times. The chain employs TRBV13 and TRBJ2-7; 7 nucleotides agree with TRBD1. Germline CDR1 PRHDT, CDR2 FYEKMQ (reference sequence). The CDR3 runs 13 residues. Trimming removed 5 bases from V and 2 bases from J; junction bases left unmatched: 3. The CDR3 sequence is CASSIGQAYEQYF. The CDR3, as DNA: TGTGCCAGCAGCATTGGACAGGCCTACGAGCAGTACTTC.

Worth noting for this clonotype: This CDR3 is missing its conserved last phenylalanine or tryptophan, likely due to a read error. This sequence joins TRBV2 and TRBJ2-3; D is unresolved. Germline CDR1 is SNHLY and CDR2 is FYNNEI. This CDR3 is built from 17 residues. Trimming shortened V by 3 bases and J by 1 base, and 17 bases separated the two germline ends. The CDR3 nucleotides are TGTGCCAGCAGTGATTCGAGGTCCAGTGGGGGCACAGATACGCAGTATTCT. Encoded protein: CASSDSRSSGGTDTQYS.